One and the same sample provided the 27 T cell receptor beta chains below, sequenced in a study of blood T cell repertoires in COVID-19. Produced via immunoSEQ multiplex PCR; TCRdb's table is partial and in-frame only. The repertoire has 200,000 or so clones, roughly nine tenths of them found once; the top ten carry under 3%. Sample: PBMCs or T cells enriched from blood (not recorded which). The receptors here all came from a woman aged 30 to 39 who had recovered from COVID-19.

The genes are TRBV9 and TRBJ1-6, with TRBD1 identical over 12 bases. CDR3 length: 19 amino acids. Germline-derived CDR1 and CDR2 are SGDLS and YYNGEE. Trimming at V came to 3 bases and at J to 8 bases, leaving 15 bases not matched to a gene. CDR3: CASSAPLPGTGGRDSPLHF. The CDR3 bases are TGTGCCAGCAGCGCGCCCCTGCCCGGGACAGGGGGCAGGGATTCACCCCTCCACTTT.

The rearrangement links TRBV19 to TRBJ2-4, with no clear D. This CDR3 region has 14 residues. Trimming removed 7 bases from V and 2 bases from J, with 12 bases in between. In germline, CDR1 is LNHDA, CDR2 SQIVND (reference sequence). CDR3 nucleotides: TGTGCCAGTAACCGTGACAAATCCAAAAACATTCAGTACTTC. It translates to CASNRDKSKNIQYF.

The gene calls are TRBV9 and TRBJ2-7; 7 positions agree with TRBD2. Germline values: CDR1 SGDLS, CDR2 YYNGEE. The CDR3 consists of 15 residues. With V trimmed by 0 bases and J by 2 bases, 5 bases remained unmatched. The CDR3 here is CASSVASGLTYEQYF. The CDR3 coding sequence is TGTGCCAGCAGCGTAGCTAGCGGCCTTACCTACGAGCAGTACTTC.

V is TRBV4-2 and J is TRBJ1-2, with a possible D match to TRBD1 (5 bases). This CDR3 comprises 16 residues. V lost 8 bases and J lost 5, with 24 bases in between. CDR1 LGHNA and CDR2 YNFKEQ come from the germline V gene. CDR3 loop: CASRPSLWGSSYGYTF. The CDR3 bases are TGTGCCAGCCGCCCAAGTTTATGGGGCAGCTCTTATGGCTACACCTTC.

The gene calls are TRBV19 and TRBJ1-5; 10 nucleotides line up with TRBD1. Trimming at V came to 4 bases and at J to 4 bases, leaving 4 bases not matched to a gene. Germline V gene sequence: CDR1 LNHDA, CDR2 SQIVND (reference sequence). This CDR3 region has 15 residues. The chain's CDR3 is CASSNPGQGNQPQHF. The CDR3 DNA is TGTGCCAGTAGTAATCCGGGACAGGGGAATCAGCCCCAGCATTTT.

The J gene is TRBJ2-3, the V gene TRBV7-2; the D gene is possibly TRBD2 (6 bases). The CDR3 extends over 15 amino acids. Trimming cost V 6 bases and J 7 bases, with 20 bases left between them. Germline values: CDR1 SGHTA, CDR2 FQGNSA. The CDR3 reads CASRRRGAVRNTQYF. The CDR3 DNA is TGTGCCAGCAGAAGACGCGGGGCCGTCCGGAATACGCAGTATTTT.

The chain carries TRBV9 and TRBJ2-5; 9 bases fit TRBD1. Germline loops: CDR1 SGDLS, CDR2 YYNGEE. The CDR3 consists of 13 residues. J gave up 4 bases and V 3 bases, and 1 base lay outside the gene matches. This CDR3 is CASSEQGAETQYF. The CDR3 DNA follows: TGTGCCAGCAGCGAACAGGGGGCAGAGACCCAGTACTTC.

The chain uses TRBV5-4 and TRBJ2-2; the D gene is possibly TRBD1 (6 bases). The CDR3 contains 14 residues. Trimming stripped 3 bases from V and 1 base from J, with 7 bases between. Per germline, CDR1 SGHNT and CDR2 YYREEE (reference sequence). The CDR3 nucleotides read TGTGCCAGCAGCTCGGACAGGAACACCGGGGAGCTGTTTTTT. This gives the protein CASSSDRNTGELFF.

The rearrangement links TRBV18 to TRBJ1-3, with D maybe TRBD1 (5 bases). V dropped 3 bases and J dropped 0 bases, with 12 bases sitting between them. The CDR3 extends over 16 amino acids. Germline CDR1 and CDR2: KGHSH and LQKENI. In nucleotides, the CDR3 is TGTGCCAGCTCACCGAGAGACAGTTCCTCTGGAAACACCATATATTTT. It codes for CASSPRDSSSGNTIYF.

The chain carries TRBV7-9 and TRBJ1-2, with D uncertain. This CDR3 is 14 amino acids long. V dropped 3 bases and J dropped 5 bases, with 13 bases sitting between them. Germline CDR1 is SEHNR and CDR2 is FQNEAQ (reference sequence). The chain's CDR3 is CASSLLTSSYGYTF. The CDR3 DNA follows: TGTGCCAGCAGCTTGCTTACTTCTTCTTATGGCTACACCTTC.

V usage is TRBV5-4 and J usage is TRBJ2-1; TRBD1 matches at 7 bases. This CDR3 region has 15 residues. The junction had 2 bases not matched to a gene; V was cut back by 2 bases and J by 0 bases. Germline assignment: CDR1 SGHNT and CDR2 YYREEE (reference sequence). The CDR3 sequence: CASSFNRGSYNEQFF. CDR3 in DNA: TGTGCCAGCAGCTTCAACAGGGGCTCCTACAATGAGCAGTTCTTC.

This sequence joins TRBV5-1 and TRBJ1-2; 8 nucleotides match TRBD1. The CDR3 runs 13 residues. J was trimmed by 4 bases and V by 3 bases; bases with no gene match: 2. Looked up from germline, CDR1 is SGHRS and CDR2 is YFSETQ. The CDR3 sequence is CASSSGQGYGYTF. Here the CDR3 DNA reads TGCGCCAGCAGCTCAGGACAGGGCTATGGCTACACCTTC.

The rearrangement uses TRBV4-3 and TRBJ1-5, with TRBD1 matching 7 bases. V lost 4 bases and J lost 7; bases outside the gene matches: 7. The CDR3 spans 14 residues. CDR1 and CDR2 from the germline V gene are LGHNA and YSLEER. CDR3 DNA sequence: TGCGCCAGCAGCCGAGACAGGGCAGGCCAGCCCCAGCATTTT. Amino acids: CASSRDRAGQPQHF.

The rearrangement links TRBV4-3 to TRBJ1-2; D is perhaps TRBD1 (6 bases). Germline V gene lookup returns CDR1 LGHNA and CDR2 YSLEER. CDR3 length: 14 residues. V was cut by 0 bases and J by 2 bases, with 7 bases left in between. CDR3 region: CASSQEGTNYGYTF. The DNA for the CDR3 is TGCGCCAGCAGCCAAGAAGGGACAAACTATGGCTACACCTTC.

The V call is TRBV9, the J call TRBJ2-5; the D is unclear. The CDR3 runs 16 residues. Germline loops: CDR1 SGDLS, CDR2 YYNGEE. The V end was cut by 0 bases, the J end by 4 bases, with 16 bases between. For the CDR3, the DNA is TGTGCCAGCAGCGTAGGTGACACGACCCGTTCAGAGACCCAGTACTTC. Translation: CASSVGDTTRSETQYF.

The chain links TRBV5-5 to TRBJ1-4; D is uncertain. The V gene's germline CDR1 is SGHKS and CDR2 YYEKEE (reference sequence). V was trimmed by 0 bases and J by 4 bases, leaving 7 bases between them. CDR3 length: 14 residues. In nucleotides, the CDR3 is TGTGCCAGCAGCTTGGACGGGTTTAATGAAAAACTGTTTTTT. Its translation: CASSLDGFNEKLFF.

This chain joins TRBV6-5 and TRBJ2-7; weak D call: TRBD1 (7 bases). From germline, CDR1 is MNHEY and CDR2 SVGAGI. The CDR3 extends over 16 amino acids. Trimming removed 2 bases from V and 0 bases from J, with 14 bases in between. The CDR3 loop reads CASSYGGDSLSYEQYF. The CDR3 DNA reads TGTGCCAGCAGTTACGGCGGGGACAGCCTCTCCTACGAGCAGTACTTC.

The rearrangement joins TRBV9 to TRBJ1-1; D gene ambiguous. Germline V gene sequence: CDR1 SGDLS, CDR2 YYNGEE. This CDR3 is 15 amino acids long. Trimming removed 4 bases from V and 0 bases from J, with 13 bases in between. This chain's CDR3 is CASSSRGIMNTEAFF. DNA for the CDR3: TGTGCCAGCAGCTCCCGAGGGATCATGAACACTGAAGCTTTCTTT. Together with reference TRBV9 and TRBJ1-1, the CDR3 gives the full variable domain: DSGVTQTPKHLITATGQRVTLRCSPRSGDLSVYWYQQSLDQGLQFLIQYYNGEERAKGNILERFSAQQFPDLHSELNLSSLELGDSALYFCASSSRGIMNTEAFFGQGTRLTVV.

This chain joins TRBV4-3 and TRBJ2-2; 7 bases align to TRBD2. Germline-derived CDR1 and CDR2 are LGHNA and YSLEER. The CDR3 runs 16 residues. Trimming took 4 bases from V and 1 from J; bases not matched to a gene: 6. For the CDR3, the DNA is TGCGCCAGCAGCCTCGAAGCGGGGCAGAACACCGGGGAGCTGTTTTTT. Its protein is CASSLEAGQNTGELFF.

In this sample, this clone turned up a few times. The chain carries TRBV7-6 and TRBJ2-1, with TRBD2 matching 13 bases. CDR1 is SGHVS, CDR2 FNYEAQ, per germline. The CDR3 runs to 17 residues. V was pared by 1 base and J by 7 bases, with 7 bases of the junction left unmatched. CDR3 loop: CASSLGGLAGDHNEQFF. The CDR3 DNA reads TGTGCCAGCAGCTTAGGAGGACTAGCGGGGGACCATAATGAGCAGTTCTTC. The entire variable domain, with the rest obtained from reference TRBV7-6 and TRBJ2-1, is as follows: GAGVSQSPRYKVTKRGQDVALRCDPISGHVSLYWYRQALGQGPEFLTYFNYEAQQDKSGLPNDRFSAERPEGSISTLTIQRTEQRDSAMYRCASSLGGLAGDHNEQFFGPGTRLTVL.

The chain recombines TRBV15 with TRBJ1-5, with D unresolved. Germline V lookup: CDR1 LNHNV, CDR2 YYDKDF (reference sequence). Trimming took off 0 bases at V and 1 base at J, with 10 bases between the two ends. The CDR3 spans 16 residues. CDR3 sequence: CATSRDLYTSNQPQHF. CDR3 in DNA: TGTGCCACCAGCAGAGATCTTTATACAAGCAATCAGCCCCAGCATTTT.

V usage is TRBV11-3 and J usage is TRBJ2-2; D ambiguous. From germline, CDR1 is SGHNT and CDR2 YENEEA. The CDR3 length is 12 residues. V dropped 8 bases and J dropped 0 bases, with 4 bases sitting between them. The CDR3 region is CASRANTGELFF. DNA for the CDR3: TGTGCCAGCCGGGCGAACACCGGGGAGCTGTTTTTT.

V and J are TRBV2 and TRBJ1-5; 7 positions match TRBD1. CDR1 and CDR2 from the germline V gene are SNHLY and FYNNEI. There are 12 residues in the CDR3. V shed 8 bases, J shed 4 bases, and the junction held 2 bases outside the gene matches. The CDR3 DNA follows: TGTGCCAGCGGGACAGAGAATCAGCCCCAGCATTTT. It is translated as CASGTENQPQHF.

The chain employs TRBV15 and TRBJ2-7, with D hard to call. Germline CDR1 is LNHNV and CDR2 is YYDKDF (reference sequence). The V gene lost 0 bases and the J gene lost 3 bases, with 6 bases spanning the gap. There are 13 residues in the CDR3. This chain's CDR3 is CATSRERGYEQYF. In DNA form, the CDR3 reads TGTGCCACCAGCAGAGAAAGAGGCTACGAGCAGTACTTC.

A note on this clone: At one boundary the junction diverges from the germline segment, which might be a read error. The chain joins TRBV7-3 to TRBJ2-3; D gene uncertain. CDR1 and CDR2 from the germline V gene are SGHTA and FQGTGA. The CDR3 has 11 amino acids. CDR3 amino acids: CASSLTDTQYF. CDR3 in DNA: TGTGCCAGCAGCCTAACAGATACGCAGTATTTT.

The CDR3 coding sequence is TGTGCCAGCTCACAAGGACTAGCGCCCTCCTACGAGCAGTACTTC. This gives the protein CASSQGLAPSYEQYF. J is TRBJ2-7 and V is TRBV18; 9 positions agree with TRBD2. This CDR3 is 15 amino acids long. After removal of 4 bases from V and 0 bases from J, the junction contained 4 bases not matched to a gene. CDR1 is KGHSH and CDR2 is LQKENI in the germline V gene. Based on the CDR3 plus reference TRBV18 and TRBJ2-7, the full variable domain is NAGVMQNPRHLVRRRGQEARLRCSPMKGHSHVYWYRQLPEEGLKFMVYLQKENIIDESGMPKERFSAEFPKEGPSILRIQQVVRGDSAAYFCASSQGLAPSYEQYFGPGTRLTVT.

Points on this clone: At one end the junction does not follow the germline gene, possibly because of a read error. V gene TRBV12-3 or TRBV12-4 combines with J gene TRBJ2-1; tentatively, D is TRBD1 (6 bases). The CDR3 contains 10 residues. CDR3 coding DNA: TGTGCCACCAGTCGGACAGAACAGTTCTTC. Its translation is CATSRTEQFF.